This TCR beta chain was identified in a study of cytomegalovirus exposure and HLA in healthy donors. Study outcomes and limitations: Being productive about 87% or about 30% of the time was typical of most TCR beta V segments in an earlier analysis. The number of N-insertions in an Asian-associated ancestry cluster was reportedly below the approximately 600-donor mean in a later analysis.

The study ran its PCR with 60 Vbeta and 13 Jbeta primers. The protocol was immunoSEQ multiplex PCR, while the TCRdb copy is restricted to in-frame clones and leaves out a portion. The sample carries roughly 290,000 clones, approximately 80% recorded once. As for this clone: Its cognate antigen is unknown.

The sample consisted of PBMCs. This receptor was taken from a girl aged 2-10 years in good health and CMV-seronegative.

CDR3 sequence: CASSLGLGGGADEQYF. The CDR3 DNA is TGTGCCAGCAGCTTGGGTCTTGGCGGGGGGGCCGACGAGCAGTACTTC. The chain is built from TRBV7-9 and TRBJ2-7; 9 bases agree with TRBD2. Trimming at V came to 3 bases and at J to 5 bases, leaving 11 bases not matched to a gene. This CDR3 contains 16 residues. Germline V gene data show CDR1 as SEHNR and CDR2 as FQNEAQ (reference sequence).